These T cell receptor beta chains were read from a single sample in a study of cytomegalovirus exposure and HLA in healthy donors. Only in-frame clones appear in the TCRdb table, and some are missing; sequencing was by immunoSEQ multiplex PCR. In total, the table holds more than 100,000 clones. Input material: PBMCs. The receptors come from a woman between 40 and 55 years old in good health and CMV-seronegative. The CDR3 runs from the conserved cysteine through the conserved F or W. Fields, in order: J gene, D gene, V gene, CDR3 DNA, CDR3 protein. The D gene is left open where the match is weak.

j_call: TRBJ2-5; d_call: NA; v_call: TRBV5-1; cdr3_nt: TGCGCCAGCAGCTCATCCGAGGAGACCCAGTACTTC; cdr3_aa: CASSSSEETQYF
j_call: TRBJ2-2; d_call: NA; v_call: TRBV10-1; cdr3_nt: TGCGCCAGCAGTGACCCCGGAGAAGCCACCGGGGAGCTGTTTTTT; cdr3_aa: CASSDPGEATGELFF
j_call: TRBJ2-3; d_call: NA; v_call: TRBV12-5; cdr3_nt: TGTGCTAGTGGTCCCACTCCCCCAGATACGCAGTATTTT; cdr3_aa: CASGPTPPDTQYF
j_call: TRBJ1-1; d_call: NA; v_call: TRBV6-1; cdr3_nt: TGTGCCAGCAGTGGGGGTACGCAGGGAATCGGGACTGAAGCTTTCTTT; cdr3_aa: CASSGGTQGIGTEAFF
j_call: TRBJ1-2; d_call: NA; v_call: TRBV27; cdr3_nt: TGTGCCAGCAGTTCGCGCGGTAGACAGTCCCTCACCTTC; cdr3_aa: CASSSRGRQSLTF
j_call: TRBJ1-3; d_call: NA; v_call: TRBV10-3; cdr3_nt: TGTGCCATCACAGAGGAACCACGGAACACCATATATTTT; cdr3_aa: CAITEEPRNTIYF
j_call: TRBJ2-5; d_call: TRBD2; v_call: TRBV19; cdr3_nt: TGTGCCAGTAGTAAGCGACTAGCGGGAATAGAGACCCAGTACTTC; cdr3_aa: CASSKRLAGIETQYF
j_call: TRBJ1-1; d_call: NA; v_call: TRBV6-5; cdr3_nt: TGTGCCAGCAGAGAGGAAAGACAGTTTGAAGCTTTCTTT; cdr3_aa: CASREERQFEAFF
j_call: TRBJ2-1; d_call: TRBD2; v_call: TRBV6-1; cdr3_nt: TGTGCCAGCGGACTAGCGGGATCCCTGGTTGAGCAGTTCTTC; cdr3_aa: CASGLAGSLVEQFF
j_call: TRBJ2-5; d_call: TRBD1; v_call: TRBV5-6; cdr3_nt: TGTGCCAGCAGCTTGGTAGGCCAGGGGGCCCAAGAGACCCAGTACTTC; cdr3_aa: CASSLVGQGAQETQYF
j_call: TRBJ1-2; d_call: NA; v_call: TRBV19; cdr3_nt: TGTGCCAGTAGTATCGGTTTTGGCTATGGCTACACCTTC; cdr3_aa: CASSIGFGYGYTF
j_call: TRBJ1-2; d_call: NA; v_call: TRBV4-2; cdr3_nt: TGTGCCAGCAGCCAAGTGCAGGGGCGTTCGTCCTTC; cdr3_aa: CASSQVQGRSSF
j_call: TRBJ1-2; d_call: NA; v_call: TRBV6-6; cdr3_nt: TGTGCCAGCGCAGAATCACAGGTCTATGGCTACACCTTC; cdr3_aa: CASAESQVYGYTF
j_call: TRBJ1-1; d_call: TRBD1; v_call: TRBV18; cdr3_nt: TGTGCCAGCTCACCTGGGACAGGGATAACTGAAGCTTTCTTT; cdr3_aa: CASSPGTGITEAFF
j_call: TRBJ1-2; d_call: TRBD1; v_call: TRBV10-3; cdr3_nt: TGTGCCACCGGGACAGGGATGTCCTATGGCTACACCTTC; cdr3_aa: CATGTGMSYGYTF
j_call: TRBJ1-1; d_call: TRBD1; v_call: TRBV4-2; cdr3_nt: TGTGCCAGCAGCCAGACAGGGCCTGACACTGAAGCTTTCTTT; cdr3_aa: CASSQTGPDTEAFF
j_call: TRBJ1-5; d_call: NA; v_call: TRBV7-5; cdr3_nt: TGTGCCAGAAGCTTAGCGGGTTGTCAGCCCCAGCATTTT; cdr3_aa: CARSLAGCQPQHF
j_call: TRBJ2-2; d_call: NA; v_call: TRBV7-8; cdr3_nt: TGTGCCAGCAGCTTAGGAACAACGCACACCGGGGAGCTGTTTTTT; cdr3_aa: CASSLGTTHTGELFF
j_call: TRBJ2-2; d_call: NA; v_call: TRBV12-5; cdr3_nt: TGTGCTAGTGGGGCAACAGGGAACACCGGGGAGCTGTTTTTT; cdr3_aa: CASGATGNTGELFF
j_call: TRBJ1-5; d_call: TRBD1; v_call: TRBV4-1; cdr3_nt: TGCGCCAGCAGCCAAGAAGGGACAGGAATTCAGCCCCAGCATTTT; cdr3_aa: CASSQEGTGIQPQHF
j_call: TRBJ2-4; d_call: TRBD1; v_call: TRBV28; cdr3_nt: TGTGCCAGCAGTCGTGGACAGGGGTGGAACATTCAGTACTTC; cdr3_aa: CASSRGQGWNIQYF
j_call: TRBJ2-3; d_call: NA; v_call: TRBV19; cdr3_nt: TGTGCCAGTAGTATAGGACAAGATACGCAGTATTTT; cdr3_aa: CASSIGQDTQYF
j_call: TRBJ1-1; d_call: TRBD1; v_call: TRBV9; cdr3_nt: TGTGCCAGCAGCGTAGCTCCGACAGGGGGTTATGGCACTGAAGCTTTCTTT; cdr3_aa: CASSVAPTGGYGTEAFF
j_call: TRBJ1-6; d_call: NA; v_call: TRBV6-5; cdr3_nt: TGTGCCAGCAACCAGGACGGACAGAATAATTCACCCCTCCACTTT; cdr3_aa: CASNQDGQNNSPLHF
j_call: TRBJ2-3; d_call: NA; v_call: TRBV2; cdr3_nt: TGTGCCAGCAGTCCTAACTCCGGCGGGGATACGCAGTATTTT; cdr3_aa: CASSPNSGGDTQYF
j_call: TRBJ1-1; d_call: NA; v_call: TRBV10-3; cdr3_nt: TGTGCCAGTAGGGGGAGGGTGGTAGGTACTGAAGCTTTCTTT; cdr3_aa: CASRGRVVGTEAFF
j_call: TRBJ1-4; d_call: TRBD1; v_call: TRBV27; cdr3_nt: TGTGCCAGCGGGGGGACAGGGGGCGTAAAACTGTTTTTT; cdr3_aa: CASGGTGGVKLFF
j_call: TRBJ2-7; d_call: TRBD1; v_call: TRBV28; cdr3_nt: TGTGCCAGCAGCACCGGGACAGGGAGGGTCGGCGAGCAGTACTTC; cdr3_aa: CASSTGTGRVGEQYF
j_call: TRBJ1-1; d_call: TRBD1; v_call: TRBV5-1; cdr3_nt: TGCGCCAGCAGATGGACCGGACAGGGGAACACTGAAGCTTTCTTT; cdr3_aa: CASRWTGQGNTEAFF
j_call: TRBJ2-5; d_call: TRBD1; v_call: TRBV7-2; cdr3_nt: TGTGCCAGCAGCTTACAGGGGGCGCAAGAGACCCAGTACTTC; cdr3_aa: CASSLQGAQETQYF
j_call: TRBJ2-1; d_call: TRBD1; v_call: TRBV6-1; cdr3_nt: TGTGCCAGCACCCGGGACAGGGTCGATGAGCAGTTCTTC; cdr3_aa: CASTRDRVDEQFF
j_call: TRBJ2-3; d_call: NA; v_call: TRBV6-5; cdr3_nt: TGTGCCACCAATTTAGCCCCGCAGTATTTT; cdr3_aa: CATNLAPQYF
j_call: TRBJ2-3; d_call: NA; v_call: TRBV15; cdr3_nt: TGTGCCACCAGCACCCCGTCGGTCGGGGATACGCAGTATTTT; cdr3_aa: CATSTPSVGDTQYF
j_call: TRBJ1-4; d_call: NA; v_call: TRBV7-9; cdr3_nt: TGTGCCAGCAGCTTAGGGAGAAAACTGTTTTTT; cdr3_aa: CASSLGRKLFF
j_call: TRBJ1-3; d_call: NA; v_call: TRBV4-2; cdr3_nt: TGTGCCAGCAGCCAAGATGCCCCCCGGGGCTCTGGAAACACCATATATTTT; cdr3_aa: CASSQDAPRGSGNTIYF
j_call: TRBJ2-1; d_call: NA; v_call: TRBV6-5; cdr3_nt: TGTGCCAGCAGTCGCCAGGGGCCCCACAATGAGCAGTTCTTC; cdr3_aa: CASSRQGPHNEQFF
j_call: TRBJ1-2; d_call: TRBD1; v_call: TRBV27; cdr3_nt: TGTGCCAGCAGATCCTCTCGACAGGGGCCCTATGGCTACACCTTC; cdr3_aa: CASRSSRQGPYGYTF
j_call: TRBJ1-2; d_call: TRBD1; v_call: TRBV4-2; cdr3_nt: TGTGCCAGCAGCCGAGAGGGACAGCCTGCGTTTGGCTACACCTTC; cdr3_aa: CASSREGQPAFGYTF
j_call: TRBJ1-1; d_call: TRBD1; v_call: TRBV6-4; cdr3_nt: TGTGCCAGCAGAAATCACGGGACAGGGGGTAGGATAACTGAAGCTTTCTTT; cdr3_aa: CASRNHGTGGRITEAFF
j_call: TRBJ1-3; d_call: NA; v_call: TRBV5-1; cdr3_nt: TGCGCCAGCACCGCCGGAGATGCAGGGGTGGGAAACACCATATATTTT; cdr3_aa: CASTAGDAGVGNTIYF
j_call: TRBJ1-6; d_call: NA; v_call: TRBV27; cdr3_nt: TGTGCCAGCAGTCCCCGACCAGGGAGGCCTATATATAATTCACCCCTCCACTTT; cdr3_aa: CASSPRPGRPIYNSPLHF
j_call: TRBJ1-2; d_call: NA; v_call: TRBV5-6; cdr3_nt: TGTGCCAGCAGCTTCGGAGGGAACTATGGCTACACCTTC; cdr3_aa: CASSFGGNYGYTF
j_call: TRBJ1-4; d_call: NA; v_call: TRBV28; cdr3_nt: TGTGCCAGCAGTTCTCCTAACAGGGCCTATAATGAAAAACTGTTTTTT; cdr3_aa: CASSSPNRAYNEKLFF
j_call: TRBJ1-4; d_call: NA; v_call: TRBV27; cdr3_nt: TGTGCCAGCAGTCGGGGGGGAAAACAGTTTTTT; cdr3_aa: CASSRGGKQFF
j_call: TRBJ1-1; d_call: TRBD1; v_call: TRBV2; cdr3_nt: TGTGCCAGCAGCCTTACAGGGGGCACTGAAGCTTTCTTT; cdr3_aa: CASSLTGGTEAFF
j_call: TRBJ2-2; d_call: TRBD1; v_call: TRBV10-3; cdr3_nt: TGTGCCATCAGTCGACAGGGGGCGCCCACCGGGGAGCTGTTTTTT; cdr3_aa: CAISRQGAPTGELFF
j_call: TRBJ1-6; d_call: TRBD1; v_call: TRBV15; cdr3_nt: TGTGCCATCAGCAGAGCACAGGGGAATTCACCCCTCCACTTT; cdr3_aa: CAISRAQGNSPLHF
j_call: TRBJ1-1; d_call: NA; v_call: TRBV10-3; cdr3_nt: TGTGCCATCAATCGGGGCACTGAAGCTTTCTTT; cdr3_aa: CAINRGTEAFF
j_call: TRBJ2-7; d_call: TRBD1; v_call: TRBV18; cdr3_nt: TGTGCCAGCTCACTCTCCGGGACAGGGGAGTACGAGCAGTACTTC; cdr3_aa: CASSLSGTGEYEQYF
j_call: TRBJ1-4; d_call: TRBD1; v_call: TRBV6-1; cdr3_nt: TGTGCCAGCGGGGAACAGGGGGGAGAAGAAAAACTGTTTTTT; cdr3_aa: CASGEQGGEEKLFF
j_call: TRBJ1-1; d_call: TRBD1; v_call: TRBV4-2; cdr3_nt: TGTGCCAGCAGCCGCAGACAGGGGGGGGTGAACACTGAAGCTTTCTTT; cdr3_aa: CASSRRQGGVNTEAFF
j_call: TRBJ1-2; d_call: NA; v_call: TRBV7-2; cdr3_nt: TGTGCCAGCAGCTTATCCTTACAGGAGAACTATGGCTACACCTTC; cdr3_aa: CASSLSLQENYGYTF
j_call: TRBJ1-5; d_call: TRBD1; v_call: TRBV7-2; cdr3_nt: TGTGCCAGCAGCCCAGGGGGCAGGGGCAATCAGCCCCAGCATTTT; cdr3_aa: CASSPGGRGNQPQHF
j_call: TRBJ1-5; d_call: NA; v_call: TRBV7-8; cdr3_nt: TGTGCCAGCAGCTTAGCGCCGGGGAATAGCAATCAGCCCCAGCATTTT; cdr3_aa: CASSLAPGNSNQPQHF
j_call: TRBJ2-1; d_call: TRBD1; v_call: TRBV19; cdr3_nt: TGTGCCAGTAGTATCCGGACAGGGACCAATGAGCAGTTCTTC; cdr3_aa: CASSIRTGTNEQFF
j_call: TRBJ1-4; d_call: NA; v_call: TRBV19; cdr3_nt: TGTGCCAGTAGCGCGGGGGCAACTAATGAAAAACTGTTTTTT; cdr3_aa: CASSAGATNEKLFF
j_call: TRBJ2-3; d_call: NA; v_call: TRBV7-2; cdr3_nt: TGTGCCAGCAGCTCGTCAACTAGCCCTAGCACAGATACGCAGTATTTT; cdr3_aa: CASSSSTSPSTDTQYF
j_call: TRBJ2-2; d_call: TRBD1; v_call: TRBV9; cdr3_nt: TGTGCCAGCGCCGTAGTCGTAGACAGGGCGAACACCGGGGAGCTGTTTTTT; cdr3_aa: CASAVVVDRANTGELFF
j_call: TRBJ1-1; d_call: TRBD1; v_call: TRBV14; cdr3_nt: TGTGCCAGCAGCCAATGGTTTGGGACAGGGGGAATGAACACTGAAGCTTTCTTT; cdr3_aa: CASSQWFGTGGMNTEAFF
j_call: TRBJ1-2; d_call: NA; v_call: TRBV7-2; cdr3_nt: TGTGCCAGCAGCCTGGCGGGGGTTCGGCCGATCTATGGCTACACCTTC; cdr3_aa: CASSLAGVRPIYGYTF